This TCR beta chain was captured in a study of Ad26.COV2.S vaccination and SARS-CoV-2 variants. Sequencing was performed with immunoSEQ multiplex PCR; in TCRdb, only in-frame clones are kept and a portion is missing. Of over 85,000 clones detected, around 80% appear once; the ten largest clones hold 17%. Study-wide results and caveats: Responses of spike-specific T cells (both CD8+ and CD4+) reportedly showed substantial breadth after vaccination. Similar non-spike TCR breadth was seen in vaccine and placebo recipients. The study found higher spike-specific TCR breadth in vaccine than placebo recipients.

CDR1 is SGHRS and CDR2 is YFSETQ in the germline V gene. This CDR3 contains 16 residues. The V end lost 4 bases, the J end lost 2 bases, and 19 bases lay between the germline ends. Of note for this clone: Its target is unknown.

The sequence derives from a human donor who had recovered from COVID-19. The chain links TRBV5-1 to TRBJ2-7; D is tentatively TRBD1 or TRBD2 (5 bases each). Specimen: peripheral blood, collected after recovery from COVID-19. This CDR3 reads CASSQGGSQAPYEQYF. The CDR3 region has the DNA TGCGCCAGCAGCCAAGGAGGCTCACAGGCCCCCTACGAGCAGTACTTC.